At least ten counts were recorded for the clone carrying this T cell receptor (beta chain). Its specificity is not known. Moderate-to-severe activity, with CAS ≥3, NOSPECS ≥4 and duration under 3 months, characterized the donors with ophthalmopathy. The record originates from a study of Graves' ophthalmopathy and Graves' hyperthyroidism. The TCR beta CDR3 regions underwent amplification from RNA transcripts. HTBI primers were used in a first-round RT-PCR, which preceded a second-round multiplex PCR. TCRdb re-analysed the multiplex PCR reads in MiXCR, keeping a single row per CDR3 protein. The data show around 400,000 distinct CDR3 sequences, with around 20% seen just once and roughly 1.5% held by the top ten. Notes on the study in general: Detected in blood as well were most expanded thyroid clonotypes with frequency above 0.001.

Per the germline V gene, CDR1 is SGHAT and CDR2 is FQNNGV. The CDR3 contains 14 residues. V gave up 5 bases and J gave up 4 bases; unmatched junction bases: 6. The source is a woman aged 18-30 years with Graves' ophthalmopathy. V is TRBV11-2 and J is TRBJ2-7, with TRBD1 identical over 9 bases. The sequenced sample consisted of peripheral blood. This CDR3 is CASSRGQGQYEQYF. As DNA, the CDR3 is TGTGCCAGCAGCCGGGGACAGGGTCAGTACGAGCAGTACTTC. The full variable domain, in which reference TRBV11-2 and TRBJ2-7 provide the parts outside the CDR3, is EAGVAQSPRYKIIEKRQSVAFWCNPISGHATLYWYQQILGQGPKLLIQFQNNGVVDDSQLPKDRFSAERLKGVDSTLKIQPAKLEDSAVYLCASSRGQGQYEQYFGPGTRLTVT.